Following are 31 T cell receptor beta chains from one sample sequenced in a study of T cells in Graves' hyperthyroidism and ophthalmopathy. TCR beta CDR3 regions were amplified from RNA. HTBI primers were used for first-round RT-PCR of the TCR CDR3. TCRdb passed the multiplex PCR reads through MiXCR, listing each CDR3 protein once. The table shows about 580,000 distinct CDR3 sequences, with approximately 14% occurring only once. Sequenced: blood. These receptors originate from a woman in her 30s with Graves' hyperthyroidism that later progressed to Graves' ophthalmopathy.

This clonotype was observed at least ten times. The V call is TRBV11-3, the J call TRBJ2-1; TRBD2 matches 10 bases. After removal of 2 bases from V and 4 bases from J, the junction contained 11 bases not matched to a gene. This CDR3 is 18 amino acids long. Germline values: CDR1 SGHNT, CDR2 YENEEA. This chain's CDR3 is CASSLYWLAGVEYNEQFF. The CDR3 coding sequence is TGTGCCAGCAGCTTATACTGGCTAGCGGGAGTAGAATACAATGAGCAGTTCTTC. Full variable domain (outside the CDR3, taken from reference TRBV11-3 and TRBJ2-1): EAGVVQSPRYKIIEKKQPVAFWCNPISGHNTLYWYLQNLGQGPELLIRYENEEAVDDSQLPKDRFSAERLKGVDSTLKIQPAELGDSAVYLCASSLYWLAGVEYNEQFFGPGTRLTVL.

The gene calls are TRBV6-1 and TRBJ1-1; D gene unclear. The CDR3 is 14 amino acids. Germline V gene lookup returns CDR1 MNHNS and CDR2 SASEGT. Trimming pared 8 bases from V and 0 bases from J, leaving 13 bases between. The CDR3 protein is CASASSSLNTEAFF. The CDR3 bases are TGTGCCAGCGCCAGTTCATCACTGAACACTGAAGCTTTCTTT.

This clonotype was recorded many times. The chain's CDR3 is CASSRQENTEAFF. The CDR3 nucleotides are TGTGCCAGCAGCCGGCAGGAAAACACTGAAGCTTTCTTT. The chain has TRBV14 and TRBJ1-1; D is unclear. The CDR3 is 13 amino acids. Germline V gives CDR1 SGHDN, CDR2 FVKESK. V gave up 4 bases and J gave up 2 bases, with 8 bases separating them.

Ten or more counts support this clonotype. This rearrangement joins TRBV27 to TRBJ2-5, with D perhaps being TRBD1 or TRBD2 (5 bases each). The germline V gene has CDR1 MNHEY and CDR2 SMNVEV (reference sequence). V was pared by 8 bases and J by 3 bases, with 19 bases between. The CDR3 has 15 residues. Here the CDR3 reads CASSIFTRGEETQYF. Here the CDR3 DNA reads TGTGCCAGCTCGATCTTCACCCGGGGCGAAGAGACCCAGTACTTC.

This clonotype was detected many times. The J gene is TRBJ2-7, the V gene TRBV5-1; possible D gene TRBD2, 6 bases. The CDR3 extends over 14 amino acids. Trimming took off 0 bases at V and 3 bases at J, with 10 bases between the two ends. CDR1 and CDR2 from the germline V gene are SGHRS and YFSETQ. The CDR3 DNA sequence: TGCGCCAGCAGCTTGGAGGGAGGATTCTACGAGCAGTACTTC. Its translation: CASSLEGGFYEQYF. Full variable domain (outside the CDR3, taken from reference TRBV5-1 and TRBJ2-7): KAGVTQTPRYLIKTRGQQVTLSCSPISGHRSVSWYQQTPGQGLQFLFEYFSETQRNKGNFPGRFSGRQFSNSRSEMNVSTLELGDSALYLCASSLEGGFYEQYFGPGTRLTVT.

The CDR3 is CASGFISEAFF. The CDR3 DNA reads as TGTGCTAGTGGTTTTATCTCGGAAGCTTTCTTT. The rearrangement joins TRBV12-5 to TRBJ1-1; D remains ambiguous. CDR1 and CDR2 (germline): LGHNT, FRNRAP. V lost 3 bases to trimming and J lost 8 bases, with 7 bases between them. The CDR3 consists of 11 residues.

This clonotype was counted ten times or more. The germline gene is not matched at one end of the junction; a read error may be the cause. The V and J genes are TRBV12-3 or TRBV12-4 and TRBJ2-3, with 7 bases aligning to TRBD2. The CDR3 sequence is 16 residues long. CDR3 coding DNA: TGTGCCAGCAGTTTGTGGCTAGCGGATAGCACAGATACGCGGTATTTT. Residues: CASSLWLADSTDTRYF.

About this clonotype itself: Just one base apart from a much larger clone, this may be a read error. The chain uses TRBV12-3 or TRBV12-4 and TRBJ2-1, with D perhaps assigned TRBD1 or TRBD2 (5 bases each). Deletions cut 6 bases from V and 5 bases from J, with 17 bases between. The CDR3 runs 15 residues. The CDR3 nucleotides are TGTGCCAGCAGAACGGGACGGGGTTTCAACAATGAGCAGTTCTTC. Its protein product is CASRTGRGFNNEQFF.

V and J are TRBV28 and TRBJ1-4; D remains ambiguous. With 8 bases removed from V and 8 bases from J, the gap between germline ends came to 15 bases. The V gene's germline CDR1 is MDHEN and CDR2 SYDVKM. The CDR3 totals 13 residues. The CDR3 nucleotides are TGTGCCAGCGAGACTGCCTCGAGGGAAAAACTGTTTTTT. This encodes CASETASREKLFF.

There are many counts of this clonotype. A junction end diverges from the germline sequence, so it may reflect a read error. The DNA for the CDR3 is TGTGCCAGCAGCTTAGCAAGGAACTGGTGGCGCGTCTTC. Its translation is CASSLARNWWRVF. The genes are TRBV11-1 and TRBJ2-1; D not certain. CDR1 and CDR2 from the germline V gene are SGHAT and FQDESV (reference sequence). The CDR3 extends over 13 amino acids.

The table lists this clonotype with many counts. DNA of the CDR3: TGTGCCAGCAGCCCCCCGGCGGTCCCTTTCGAGCAGTACTTC. The encoded protein is CASSPPAVPFEQYF. This chain joins TRBV12-3 or TRBV12-4 and TRBJ2-7; D gene ambiguous. The CDR3 has 14 amino acids. Deletions cut 6 bases from V and 6 bases from J, with 18 bases between.

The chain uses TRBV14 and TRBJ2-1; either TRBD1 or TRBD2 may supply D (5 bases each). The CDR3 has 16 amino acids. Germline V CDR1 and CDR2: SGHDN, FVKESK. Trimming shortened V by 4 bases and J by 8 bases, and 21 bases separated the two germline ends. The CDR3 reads CASSRSGTLISDEQFF. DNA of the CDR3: TGTGCCAGCAGCCGTTCCGGGACCCTTATAAGCGATGAGCAGTTCTTC.

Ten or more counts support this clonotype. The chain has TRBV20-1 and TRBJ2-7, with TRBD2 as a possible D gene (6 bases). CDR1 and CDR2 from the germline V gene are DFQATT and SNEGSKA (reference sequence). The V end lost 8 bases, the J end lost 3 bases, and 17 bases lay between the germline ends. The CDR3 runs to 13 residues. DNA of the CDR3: TGCAGTCTGGCGGGACTTGGGGGCTACGAGCAGTACTTC. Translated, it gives CSLAGLGGYEQYF.

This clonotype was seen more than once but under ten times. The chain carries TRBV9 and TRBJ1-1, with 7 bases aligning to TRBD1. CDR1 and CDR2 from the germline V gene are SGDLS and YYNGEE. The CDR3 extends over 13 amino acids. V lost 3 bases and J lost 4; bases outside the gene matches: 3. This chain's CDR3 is CASSGGQSTEAFF. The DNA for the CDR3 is TGTGCCAGCAGCGGGGGACAGAGCACTGAAGCTTTCTTT.

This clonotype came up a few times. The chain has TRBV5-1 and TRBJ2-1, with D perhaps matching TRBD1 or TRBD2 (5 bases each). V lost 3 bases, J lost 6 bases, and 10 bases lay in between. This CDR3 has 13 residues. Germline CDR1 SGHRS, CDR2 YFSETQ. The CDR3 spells CASSWDGCNEQFF. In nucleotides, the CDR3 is TGCGCCAGCAGCTGGGACGGATGCAATGAGCAGTTCTTC.

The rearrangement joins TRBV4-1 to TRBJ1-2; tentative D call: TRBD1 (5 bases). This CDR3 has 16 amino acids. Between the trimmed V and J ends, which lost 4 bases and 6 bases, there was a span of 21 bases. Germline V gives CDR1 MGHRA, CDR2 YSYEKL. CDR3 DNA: TGCGCCAGCAGCCGGGCCGGGGCCCTTAGGACGGATGGCTACACCTTC. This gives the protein CASSRAGALRTDGYTF.

CDR3 DNA: TGCGCCAGCAGCCAAGATCGGTATAACTATGGCTACACCTTC. As protein: CASSQDRYNYGYTF. The rearrangement uses TRBV4-1 and TRBJ1-2, with D unresolved. The CDR3 consists of 14 residues. CDR1 is MGHRA and CDR2 is YSYEKL in the germline V gene. Trimming cost V 0 bases and J 1 base, with 6 bases left between them.

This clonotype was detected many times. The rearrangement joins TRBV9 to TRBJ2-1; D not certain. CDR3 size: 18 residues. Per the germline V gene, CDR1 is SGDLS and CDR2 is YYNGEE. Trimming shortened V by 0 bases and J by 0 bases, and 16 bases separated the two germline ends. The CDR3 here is CASSVAPPGPSSYNEQFF. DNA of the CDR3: TGTGCCAGCAGCGTAGCCCCTCCAGGCCCGAGCTCCTACAATGAGCAGTTCTTC.

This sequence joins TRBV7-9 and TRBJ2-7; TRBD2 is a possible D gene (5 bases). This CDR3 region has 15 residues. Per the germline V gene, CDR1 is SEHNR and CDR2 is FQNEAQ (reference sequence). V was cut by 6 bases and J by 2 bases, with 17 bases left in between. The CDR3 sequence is CASSSSRTGTYEQYF. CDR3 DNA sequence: TGTGCCAGCAGTTCCTCTAGGACGGGAACCTACGAGCAGTACTTC.

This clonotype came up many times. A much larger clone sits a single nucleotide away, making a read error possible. The CDR3: CASSRRENTGELFF. DNA of the CDR3: TGTGCCAGCAGTCGCCGGGAGAACACCGGGGAGCTGTTTTTT. This chain connects TRBV7-9 to TRBJ2-2; possibly TRBD2 for D (5 bases). Germline V gene sequence: CDR1 SEHNR, CDR2 FQNEAQ (reference sequence). The CDR3 is 14 residues long. V was clipped by 6 bases and J by 1 base, with 9 bases between them.

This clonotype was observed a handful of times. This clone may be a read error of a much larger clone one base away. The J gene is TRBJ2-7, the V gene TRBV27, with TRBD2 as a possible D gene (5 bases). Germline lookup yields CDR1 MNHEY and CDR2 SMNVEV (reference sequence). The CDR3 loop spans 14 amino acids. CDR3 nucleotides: TGTGCCGGCAGTTTATATGAGGGCCCCTACGAGCAGTACTTC. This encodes CAGSLYEGPYEQYF.

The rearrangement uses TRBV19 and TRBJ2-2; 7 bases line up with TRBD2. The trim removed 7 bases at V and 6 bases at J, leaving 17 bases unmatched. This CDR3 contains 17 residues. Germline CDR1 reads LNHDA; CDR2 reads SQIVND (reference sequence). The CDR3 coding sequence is TGTGCCAGTACTTTAAATTGGGAGGCGGGGGTTCCCGGGGAGCTGTTTTTT. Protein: CASTLNWEAGVPGELFF.

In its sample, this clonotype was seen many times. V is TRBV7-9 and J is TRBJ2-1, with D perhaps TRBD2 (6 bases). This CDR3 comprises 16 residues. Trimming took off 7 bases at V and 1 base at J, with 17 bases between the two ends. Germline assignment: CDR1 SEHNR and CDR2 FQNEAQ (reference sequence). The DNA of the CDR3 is TGTGCCAGCATCGAACGCGGGACCGAGTCCTACAATGAGCAGTTCTTC. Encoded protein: CASIERGTESYNEQFF.

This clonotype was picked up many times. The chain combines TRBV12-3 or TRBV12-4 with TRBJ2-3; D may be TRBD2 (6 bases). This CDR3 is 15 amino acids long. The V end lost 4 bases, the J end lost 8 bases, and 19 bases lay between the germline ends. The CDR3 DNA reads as TGTGCCAGCAGTTCGCGGGACTCCGTTCGGGGTACGCAGTATTTT. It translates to CASSSRDSVRGTQYF.

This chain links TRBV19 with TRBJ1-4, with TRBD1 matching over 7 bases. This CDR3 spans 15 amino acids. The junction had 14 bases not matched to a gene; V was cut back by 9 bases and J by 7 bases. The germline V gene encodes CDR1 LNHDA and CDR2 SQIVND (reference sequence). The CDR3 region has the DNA TGTGCCAGCCACCGGGGGAGGGGGCTGGGTGAAAAACTGTTTTTT. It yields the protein CASHRGRGLGEKLFF. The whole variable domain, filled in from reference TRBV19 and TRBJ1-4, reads DGGITQSPKYLFRKEGQNVTLSCEQNLNHDAMYWYRQDPGQGLRLIYYSQIVNDFQKGDIAEGYSVSREKKESFPLTVTSAQKNPTAFYLCASHRGRGLGEKLFFGSGTQLSVL.

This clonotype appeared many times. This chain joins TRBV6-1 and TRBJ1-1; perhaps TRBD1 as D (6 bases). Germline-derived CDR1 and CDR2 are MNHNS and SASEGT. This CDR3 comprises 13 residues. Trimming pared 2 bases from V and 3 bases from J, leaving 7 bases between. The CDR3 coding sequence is TGTGCCAGCAGTGAATACAGGGACACTGAAGCTTTCTTT. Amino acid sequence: CASSEYRDTEAFF.

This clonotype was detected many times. The CDR3 region is CASSLGGPYNEQFF. As DNA, the CDR3 is TGTGCCAGCTCATTGGGAGGGCCATACAATGAGCAGTTCTTC. The chain employs TRBV18 and TRBJ2-1, with TRBD2 matching 7 bases. Germline V lookup: CDR1 KGHSH, CDR2 LQKENI. The CDR3 extends over 14 amino acids. Trimming removed 5 bases from V and 4 bases from J; junction bases left unmatched: 5. Using reference TRBV18 and TRBJ2-1 for the parts outside the CDR3, the full variable domain is NAGVMQNPRHLVRRRGQEARLRCSPMKGHSHVYWYRQLPEEGLKFMVYLQKENIIDESGMPKERFSAEFPKEGPSILRIQQVVRGDSAAYFCASSLGGPYNEQFFGPGTRLTVL.

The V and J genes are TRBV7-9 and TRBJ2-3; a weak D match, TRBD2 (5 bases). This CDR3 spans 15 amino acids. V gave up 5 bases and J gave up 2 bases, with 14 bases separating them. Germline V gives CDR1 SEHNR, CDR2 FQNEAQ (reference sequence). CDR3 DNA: TGTGCCAGCAGCCCACCGGGGTCGATCACAGATACGCAGTATTTT. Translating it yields CASSPPGSITDTQYF.

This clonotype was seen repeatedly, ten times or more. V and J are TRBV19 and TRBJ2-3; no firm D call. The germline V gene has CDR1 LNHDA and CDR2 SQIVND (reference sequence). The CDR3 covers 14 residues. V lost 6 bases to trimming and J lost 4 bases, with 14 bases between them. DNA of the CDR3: TGTGCCAGTAGAACGGAAAGGTTCGCAGATACGCAGTATTTT. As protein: CASRTERFADTQYF.

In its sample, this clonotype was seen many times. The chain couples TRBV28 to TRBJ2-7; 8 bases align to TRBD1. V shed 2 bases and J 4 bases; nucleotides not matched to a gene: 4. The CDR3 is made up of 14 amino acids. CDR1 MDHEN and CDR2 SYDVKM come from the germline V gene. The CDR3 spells CASSLQGAGYEQYF. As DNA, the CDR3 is TGTGCCAGCAGTTTACAGGGGGCGGGATACGAGCAGTACTTC. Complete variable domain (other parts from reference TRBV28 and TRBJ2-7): DVKVTQSSRYLVKRTGEKVFLECVQDMDHENMFWYRQDPGLGLRLIYFSYDVKMKEKGDIPEGYSVSREKKERFSLILESASTNQTSMYLCASSLQGAGYEQYFGPGTRLTVT.

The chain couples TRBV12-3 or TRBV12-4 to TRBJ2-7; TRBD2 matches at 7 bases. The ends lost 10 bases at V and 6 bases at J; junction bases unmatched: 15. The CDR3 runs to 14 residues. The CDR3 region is CAINHVGTSAEQYF. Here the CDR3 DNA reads TGTGCCATCAACCACGTGGGTACTAGCGCCGAGCAGTACTTC.